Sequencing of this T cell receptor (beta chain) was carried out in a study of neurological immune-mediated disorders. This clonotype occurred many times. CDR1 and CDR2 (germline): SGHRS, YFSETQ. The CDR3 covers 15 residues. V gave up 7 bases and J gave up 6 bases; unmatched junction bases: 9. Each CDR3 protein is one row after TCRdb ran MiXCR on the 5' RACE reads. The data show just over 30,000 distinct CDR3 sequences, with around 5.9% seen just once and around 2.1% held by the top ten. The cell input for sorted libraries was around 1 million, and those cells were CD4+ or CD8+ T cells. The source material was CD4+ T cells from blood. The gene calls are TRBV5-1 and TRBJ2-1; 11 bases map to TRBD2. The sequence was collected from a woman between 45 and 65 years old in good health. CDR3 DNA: TGCGCCAGCTGGGTAGCGGGGGGGACCGGCAATGAGCAGTTCTTC. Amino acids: CASWVAGGTGNEQFF.